The present T cell receptor (beta chain) was sequenced within a study of T cells in Graves' hyperthyroidism and ophthalmopathy. This CDR3 spans 14 amino acids. CDR1 and CDR2 from the germline V gene are MNHNY and SVGAGI (reference sequence). V lost 7 bases and J lost 3, with 16 bases in between. Together with thyroid ultrasound, orbital computed tomography, serum thyroxine and TRAb, clinical symptoms were used for diagnoses. Researchers amplified the TCR beta CDR3 regions from RNA transcripts. RT-PCR in the first round (using the HTBI primer set) targeted the TCR CDR3. TCRdb processed the multiplex PCR reads anew with MiXCR; each CDR3 protein has one entry. The sample shows about 570,000 distinct CDR3 sequences, 46% of them seen only once.

Specimen: peripheral blood or thyroid tissue (not recorded which). This clonotype originated in an adult woman with Graves' disease, either hyperthyroidism or ophthalmopathy (not recorded which). This chain joins TRBV6-6 and TRBJ2-7, with D perhaps matching TRBD1 (6 bases). The DNA for the CDR3 is TGTGCCAGCACCCCAGCCAGGGACATCTACGAGCAGTACTTC. Translating gives CASTPARDIYEQYF.